This entry lists 22 T cell receptor beta chains sequenced from one sample in a study of T cells in Graves' hyperthyroidism and ophthalmopathy. TCR beta CDR3 regions were amplified from RNA transcripts. The TCR CDR3 first-round RT-PCR relied on the HTBI primer set. In TCRdb, the multiplex PCR reads were re-called with MiXCR into one record per CDR3 protein. The table lists under 400,000 distinct CDR3 sequences, less than 15% of them singletons. What was sequenced was blood. These receptors were taken from a woman under 30 with Graves' hyperthyroidism.

Many counts were recorded for this clonotype. The J gene is TRBJ2-2, the V gene TRBV7-2; 7 nucleotides match TRBD2. The CDR3 contains 16 residues. The germline CDR1 and CDR2 sequences are SGHTA and FQGNSA. V shed 4 bases, J shed 1 base, and the junction held 6 bases outside the gene matches. This chain's CDR3 is CASSSRSGMNTGELFF. The CDR3 DNA reads TGTGCCAGCAGCTCACGAAGCGGGATGAACACCGGGGAGCTGTTTTTT.

Notes on this clonotype: The junction does not match germline at one end; this may be a read error. The V and J genes are TRBV27 and TRBJ2-7; perhaps TRBD2 as D (5 bases). Per germline, CDR1 MNHEY and CDR2 SMNVEV (reference sequence). This CDR3 region has 13 residues. Written as DNA, the CDR3 is TGTGCCAGCAGCACGTCGGGGTGGCACGAGCAGCACTTC. It encodes CASSTSGWHEQHF.

In this sample, this clonotype turned up many times. The CDR3 reads CASSSLVLAPAGSYNEQFF. The CDR3 DNA is TGTGCCAGCAGCTCCCTTGTACTAGCGCCAGCCGGCTCCTACAATGAGCAGTTCTTC. The chain employs TRBV7-9 and TRBJ2-1; 7 nucleotides match TRBD2. Unmatched junction bases numbered 15, after V lost 4 bases and J lost 0 bases. CDR3 length: 19 amino acids. Germline V lookup: CDR1 SEHNR, CDR2 FQNEAQ (reference sequence).

This clonotype was counted at least ten times. The V call is TRBV6-1, the J call TRBJ1-1, with 10 bases aligning to TRBD1. Germline V gene data show CDR1 as MNHNS and CDR2 as SASEGT. The CDR3 sequence is 16 residues long. Unmatched junction bases numbered 5, after V lost 1 base and J lost 3 bases. The CDR3 region is CASSEGTGGSDTEAFF. Here the CDR3 DNA reads TGTGCCAGCAGTGAAGGGACAGGGGGATCGGACACTGAAGCTTTCTTT.

In this sample, this clonotype turned up many times. The chain has TRBV6-2 or TRBV6-3 and TRBJ2-5, with TRBD2 matching over 8 bases. Germline V gives CDR1 MNHEY, CDR2 SVGEGT. J was trimmed by 2 bases and V by 5 bases; bases with no gene match: 7. The CDR3 spans 15 residues. This chain's CDR3 is CASSPAGELQETQYF. CDR3 in DNA: TGTGCCAGCAGTCCAGCGGGAGAGTTACAAGAGACCCAGTACTTC.

At least ten counts were recorded for this clonotype. V usage is TRBV7-9 and J usage is TRBJ2-3; TRBD2 is a possible D gene (6 bases). The V and J ends lost 3 bases and 5 bases respectively, with 15 bases between them. The germline V gene has CDR1 SEHNR and CDR2 FQNEAQ (reference sequence). The CDR3 consists of 15 residues. The CDR3 coding sequence is TGTGCCAGCAGCTTTTGGCGGGAAGAAGAAGATACGCAGTATTTT. Translation gives CASSFWREEEDTQYF.

This clonotype appeared many times. The chain has TRBV3-1 and TRBJ1-1, with D perhaps matching TRBD1 (5 bases). The CDR3 loop spans 15 amino acids. Trimming took 0 bases from V and 7 from J, leaving 15 bases between them. CDR1 and CDR2 from the germline V gene are LGHDT and YNNKEL (reference sequence). This CDR3 is CASSQDLPGRNEAFF. For the CDR3, the DNA is TGTGCCAGCAGCCAAGACCTCCCAGGGAGGAATGAAGCTTTCTTT.

The chain carries TRBV28 and TRBJ1-4, with 10 bases lining up with TRBD1. With V trimmed by 3 bases and J by 3 bases, 7 bases remained unmatched. Per the germline V gene, CDR1 is MDHEN and CDR2 is SYDVKM. The CDR3 covers 17 residues. CDR3 loop: CASSLPGQGLANEKLFF. CDR3 nucleotides: TGTGCCAGCAGTTTGCCGGGACAGGGGTTAGCTAATGAAAAACTGTTTTTT.

This clonotype appeared many times. The genes are TRBV18 and TRBJ1-4; weak D call: TRBD1 (6 bases). This CDR3 is built from 15 residues. Germline CDR1 reads KGHSH; CDR2 reads LQKENI. Trimming cost V 1 base and J 6 bases, with 12 bases left between them. Written as DNA, the CDR3 is TGTGCCAGCTCACCACAGGAGGACAGTTATGAAAAACTGTTTTTT. This gives the protein CASSPQEDSYEKLFF.

In its sample, this clonotype was seen a few times. The chain joins TRBV4-1 to TRBJ2-5, with D perhaps TRBD2 (5 bases). The germline V gene has CDR1 MGHRA and CDR2 YSYEKL. The CDR3 length is 16 residues. Trimming pared 2 bases from V and 5 bases from J, leaving 18 bases between. The CDR3 nucleotides read TGCGCCAGCAGCCAATTATTCGGCGGGCTAGCCGAGACCCAGTACTTC. Protein sequence: CASSQLFGGLAETQYF.

The gene calls are TRBV6-1 and TRBJ2-1; TRBD1 is a possible D gene (6 bases). V lost 5 bases and J lost 9, with 14 bases in between. This CDR3 spans 13 amino acids. Germline V gene data show CDR1 as MNHNS and CDR2 as SASEGT. The CDR3 DNA follows: TGTGCCAGCAGTCAACAGGGTACGGGTGAGCAGTTCTTC. Protein product: CASSQQGTGEQFF.

This clonotype has ten or more counts. The chain joins TRBV11-2 to TRBJ2-3, with D unclear. Germline CDR1 reads SGHAT; CDR2 reads FQNNGV. Trimming left V 0 bases short and J 2 bases short, with 9 bases between. CDR3 length equals 15 residues. The CDR3 DNA reads as TGTGCCAGCAGCTTAGATCAACTTTCCACAGATACGCAGTATTTT. Amino acids: CASSLDQLSTDTQYF.

This clonotype occurred many times. The chain carries TRBV6-2 or TRBV6-3 and TRBJ2-7, with D unresolved. The CDR3 runs to 13 residues. Between the trimmed V and J ends, which lost 2 bases and 2 bases, there was a span of 7 bases. CDR1 is MNHEY, CDR2 SVGEGT, per germline. The CDR3 spells CASSYELAYEQYF. In nucleotides, the CDR3 is TGTGCCAGCAGTTACGAATTAGCCTACGAGCAGTACTTC.

This clonotype was seen many times. The gene calls are TRBV7-2 and TRBJ2-3; D gene uncertain. This CDR3 is built from 14 residues. V shed 5 bases and J shed 0 bases, with 9 bases lying between them. CDR1 and CDR2 (germline): SGHTA, FQGNSA. The CDR3 sequence is CASSDGPSTDTQYF. CDR3 nucleotides: TGTGCCAGCAGCGACGGTCCTAGCACAGATACGCAGTATTTT.

This clonotype was recorded many times. The gene calls are TRBV2 and TRBJ2-7, with 7 nucleotides matching TRBD2. V shed 4 bases, J shed 3 bases, and the junction held 6 bases outside the gene matches. This CDR3 contains 14 residues. Germline assignment: CDR1 SNHLY and CDR2 FYNNEI. CDR3 in DNA: TGTGCCAGCAGTGTTTGGGAGGGCAGCTACGAGCAGTACTTC. This translates into CASSVWEGSYEQYF.

This clonotype was counted at least ten times. The gene calls are TRBV6-1 and TRBJ1-2, with D uncertain. CDR1 is MNHNS and CDR2 is SASEGT in the germline V gene. V lost 2 bases and J lost 8, with 12 bases in between. The CDR3 runs to 13 residues. The CDR3 DNA follows: TGTGCCAGCAGTGAACGGGCCCCGTGGGGCTACACCTTC. Encoded protein: CASSERAPWGYTF.

A word on this clonotype: One end of the junction does not line up with germline, which may come from a read error. The rearrangement links TRBV18 to TRBJ2-2; D gene unclear. This CDR3 is 13 amino acids long. Germline CDR1 KGHSH, CDR2 LQKENI. CDR3 sequence: CASTPARTGELFF. The DNA for the CDR3 is TGTGCCAGCACACCAGCGAGGACCGGGGAGCTGTTTTTT.

Many counts were recorded for this clonotype. This sequence joins TRBV2 and TRBJ1-5; TRBD1 agrees at 7 bases. The CDR3 has 14 amino acids. Germline CDR1 reads SNHLY; CDR2 reads FYNNEI. V trimming: 8 bases; J trimming: 0 bases; junction bases outside the gene matches: 4. CDR3 nucleotides: TGTGCCAGCGCCGACAGGGCTAGCAATCAGCCCCAGCATTTT. Protein product: CASADRASNQPQHF.

This clonotype has at least ten counts. The chain combines TRBV5-1 with TRBJ2-7; TRBD2 is a possible D gene (5 bases). CDR3 length equals 15 residues. Looked up from germline, CDR1 is SGHRS and CDR2 is YFSETQ. V lost 4 bases, J lost 0 bases, and 14 bases lay in between. The CDR3 DNA reads TGCGCCAGCAGCAAAACGGGGAGTAACTCCTACGAGCAGTACTTC. Amino acids: CASSKTGSNSYEQYF.

This clonotype occurred many times. V usage is TRBV12-3 or TRBV12-4 and J usage is TRBJ2-4; TRBD1 is a possible D gene (5 bases). The CDR3 covers 13 residues. The germline V and J ends were trimmed by 6 bases and 6 bases, with 12 bases remaining between them. Here the CDR3 reads CASREGRGNIQYF. CDR3 in DNA: TGTGCCAGCAGAGAAGGAAGGGGAAACATTCAGTACTTC.

The table lists this clonotype with a few counts. The chain recombines TRBV19 with TRBJ2-7, with TRBD1 matching 10 bases. Germline assignment: CDR1 LNHDA and CDR2 SQIVND (reference sequence). The ends lost 6 bases at V and 2 bases at J; junction bases unmatched: 7. There are 15 residues in the CDR3. The CDR3 DNA is TGTGCCAGTAGCAGAGGGACAGGGGTTACCTACGAGCAGTACTTC. The encoded protein is CASSRGTGVTYEQYF.

This clonotype was observed many times. The chain links TRBV7-3 to TRBJ2-1; D unresolved. The germline CDR1 and CDR2 sequences are SGHTA and FQGTGA. Trimming cost V 2 bases and J 6 bases, with 17 bases left between them. The CDR3 length is 16 residues. In DNA form, the CDR3 reads TGTGCCAGCAGCTTATCCCGCCCAAGCCGACTCAATGAGCAGTTCTTC. It codes for CASSLSRPSRLNEQFF.